This TCR beta chain was obtained from a study of blood T cell repertoires in COVID-19. Whole-study context: Nucleic acid was either cDNA or gDNA, and it came from T cells, B-cell-depleted T cells, or PBMCs.

Only in-frame clones appear in the TCRdb table, and some are missing; sequencing was by immunoSEQ multiplex PCR. The sample gives about 140,000 clones, more than 85% of which show up once; over 5% is in the top ten. The ends were cut back, 5 bases at V and 7 bases at J, with 12 bases in the middle. CDR3 length: 14 residues. Germline CDR1 and CDR2: SEHNR and FQNEAQ (reference sequence). Sequencing was done on a sample of peripheral blood. The chain combines TRBV7-9 with TRBJ1-6; D is unresolved. The clonotype comes from a human donor in a cohort sampled during active COVID-19. The CDR3 here is CASSPWTGNSPLHF. The CDR3 coding sequence is TGTGCCAGCAGCCCATGGACGGGAAATTCACCCCTCCACTTT. The full variable domain, with the rest looked up from reference TRBV7-9 and TRBJ1-6, is DTGVSQNPRHKITKRGQNVTFRCDPISEHNRLYWYRQTLGQGPEFLTYFQNEAQLEKSRLLSDRFSAERPKGSFSTLEIQRTEQGDSAMYLCASSPWTGNSPLHFGNGTRLTVT.